These T cell receptor beta chains were read from a single sample in a study of CD8 T cells in Susac syndrome. TCRdb ran MiXCR on the immunoSEQ multiplex PCR reads and lists one entry per CDR3 protein. Of about 82,000 distinct CDR3 sequences in the sample, 90% to 97% were seen once. The sequenced sample was CD8+ T cells from PBMCs. The receptors derive from a human donor with Susac syndrome. CDR3s include the opening cysteine and the closing phenylalanine or tryptophan. Each record gives: J gene, D gene, V gene, CDR3 protein, CDR3 DNA. The D gene is left open where the match is weak.

>TRBJ2-7|NA|TRBV5-6
CASSLPPGNDEQYF
TGTGCCAGCAGCTTGCCCCCAGGGAATGACGAGCAGTACTTC
>TRBJ2-3|TRBD2|TRBV3-1
CASSQTRTSGTDTQYF
TGTGCCAGCAGCCAAACCCGGACTAGCGGCACAGATACGCAGTATTTT
>TRBJ2-3|TRBD2|TRBV5-1
CASSLGTSGPTDTQYF
TGCGCCAGCAGCTTGGGGACTAGCGGACCAACAGATACGCAGTATTTT
>TRBJ2-1|NA|TRBV5-1
CASSFPGIYNEQFF
TGCGCCAGCAGCTTTCCGGGGATCTACAATGAGCAGTTCTTC
>TRBJ2-3|NA|TRBV4-3
CASSPFLTDTQYF
TGCGCCAGCAGCCCTTTTCTCACAGATACGCAGTATTTT
>TRBJ1-1|NA|TRBV10-3
CAIRQNWEGTEAFF
TGTGCCATCAGGCAGAACTGGGAGGGGACTGAAGCTTTCTTT
>TRBJ1-2|NA|TRBV6-6
CASSQQGGYGYTF
TGTGCCAGCAGCCAACAGGGAGGCTATGGCTACACCTTC
>TRBJ1-4|NA|TRBV4-3
CASSHSAAGRNEKLFF
TGCGCCAGCAGCCACTCAGCGGCAGGCCGTAATGAAAAACTGTTTTTT
>TRBJ2-1|NA|TRBV12-5
CASGSDVGAIYNEQFF
TGTGCTAGTGGTTCCGATGTGGGCGCGATCTACAATGAGCAGTTCTTC
>TRBJ1-2|NA|TRBV13
CASSLDTETNYGYTF
TGTGCCAGCAGCTTAGATACAGAGACTAACTATGGCTACACCTTC
>TRBJ1-2|NA|TRBV20-1
CSPPGGQSYGYTF
TGCAGTCCCCCTGGTGGACAGTCCTATGGCTACACCTTC
>TRBJ1-5|TRBD1|TRBV20-1
CSARDKQGFGQPQHF
TGCAGTGCTAGAGACAAACAGGGGTTTGGTCAGCCCCAGCATTTT
>TRBJ2-3|TRBD2|TRBV5-4
CASSLGTSGALADTQYF
TGTGCCAGCAGCTTGGGGACTAGCGGGGCCCTGGCAGATACGCAGTATTTT
>TRBJ2-5|NA|TRBV27
CASSPDRPDKETQYF
TGTGCCAGCAGTCCGGATCGTCCAGACAAAGAGACCCAGTACTTC
>TRBJ2-3|NA|TRBV4-3
CASSQDGTGADTQYF
TGCGCCAGCAGCCAAGATGGGACCGGGGCGGATACGCAGTATTTT
>TRBJ2-1|NA|TRBV7-9
CASSPPRRRNEQFF
TGTGCCAGCAGCCCCCCAAGGAGACGGAATGAGCAGTTCTTC
>TRBJ2-7|TRBD1|TRBV27
CASSFGTGYSYEQYF
TGTGCCAGCAGTTTTGGGACAGGGTACTCCTACGAGCAGTACTTC
>TRBJ1-1|NA|TRBV7-2
CASSLRSNTEAFF
TGTGCCAGCAGTCTGAGGAGTAACACTGAAGCTTTCTTT
>TRBJ2-2|NA|TRBV29-1
CSVEGAENTGELFF
TGCAGCGTTGAAGGAGCAGAGAACACCGGGGAGCTGTTTTTT
>TRBJ2-5|NA|TRBV19
CASSPTPVETQYF
TGTGCCAGTAGTCCGACTCCTGTGGAGACCCAGTACTTC
>TRBJ2-3|NA|TRBV30
CAWSGGADTQYF
TGTGCCTGGAGTGGGGGGGCAGATACGCAGTATTTT
>TRBJ2-5|TRBD2|TRBV20-1
CSASAPSGGAETQYF
TGCAGTGCTAGCGCTCCTAGCGGGGGGGCGGAGACCCAGTACTTC
>TRBJ1-1|TRBD1|TRBV20-1
CSARPIQGAGVTEAFF
TGCAGTGCTAGGCCCATTCAGGGGGCTGGGGTCACTGAAGCTTTCTTT
>TRBJ1-4|NA|TRBV6-2/TRBV6-3
CASSLLNEKLFF
TGTGCCAGCAGTCTTTTGAATGAAAAACTGTTTTTT
>TRBJ1-2|NA|TRBV14
CASSQDNRVDYGYTF
TGTGCCAGCAGCCAAGATAACAGGGTCGACTATGGCTACACCTTC
>TRBJ1-3|NA|TRBV20-1
CSASMVGNTIYF
TGCAGTGCTAGTATGGTCGGAAACACCATATATTTT
>TRBJ2-3|NA|TRBV19
CASSRWLETTDTQYF
TGTGCCAGTAGTAGGTGGCTAGAGACCACAGATACGCAGTATTTT
>TRBJ1-1|NA|TRBV20-1
CSARNSLNTEAFF
TGCAGTGCTAGGAACAGCCTGAACACTGAAGCTTTCTTT